This TCR beta chain appears in the sequencing data of a study of T cells in localized non-small cell lung cancer. Profiling relied on immunoSEQ multiplex PCR, and the TCRdb table lists in-frame clones only, not all of them. The data show roughly 17,000 clones, with around four fifths seen just once and 25% held by the top ten. V lost 8 bases and J lost 0; bases outside the gene matches: 4. The CDR3 covers 14 residues. Germline CDR1 is MNHNS and CDR2 is SASEGT. This clone has just a few counts. The chain carries TRBV6-1 and TRBJ1-3; 7 positions agree with TRBD1. The specimen was peripheral blood, collected before any cancer treatment. The receptor's source is a female donor of 60 years or more with stage I lung adenocarcinoma. The CDR3: CASEQGFSGNTIYF. The DNA for the CDR3 is TGTGCCAGCGAACAGGGGTTCTCTGGAAACACCATATATTTT.